The clone carrying this T cell receptor (beta chain) showed up many times. Antigen unknown. This sample is part of a study of T cells in Graves' hyperthyroidism and ophthalmopathy. Overall study results and limits: Most clonotypes that expanded in the thyroid above 0.001 also showed up in blood. Ophthalmopathy got predicted by the model a median roughly 6.1 months before its onset.

With duration under 3 months, ophthalmopathy was active: Clinical Activity Score at least 3, NOSPECS at least 4. A patient was excluded if there was uncontrolled infection, other autoimmune disease, pregnancy or lactation. Amplification of TCR beta CDR3 regions was performed using RNA transcripts as template. Carried out on the TCR CDR3, a first-round RT-PCR used the HTBI primer set. MiXCR, run by TCRdb on the multiplex PCR reads, gives a single entry per CDR3 protein. The sample includes hundreds of thousands of distinct CDR3 sequences, roughly 14% of them seen just once. Trimming removed 1 base at V and 4 bases at J, with 8 bases between. The CDR3 sequence is 13 residues long. From germline, CDR1 is SGHRS and CDR2 YFSETQ.

The material sequenced was blood. The receptor was derived from a woman aged 40 to 49 with Graves' ophthalmopathy. The V and J genes are TRBV5-1 and TRBJ1-2, with D hard to call. CDR3 protein: CASSLNGFYGYTF. In nucleotides, the CDR3 is TGCGCCAGCAGCTTGAACGGCTTCTATGGCTACACCTTC. The variable domain in full, with the rest retrieved from reference TRBV5-1 and TRBJ1-2, is KAGVTQTPRYLIKTRGQQVTLSCSPISGHRSVSWYQQTPGQGLQFLFEYFSETQRNKGNFPGRFSGRQFSNSRSEMNVSTLELGDSALYLCASSLNGFYGYTFGSGTRLTVV.